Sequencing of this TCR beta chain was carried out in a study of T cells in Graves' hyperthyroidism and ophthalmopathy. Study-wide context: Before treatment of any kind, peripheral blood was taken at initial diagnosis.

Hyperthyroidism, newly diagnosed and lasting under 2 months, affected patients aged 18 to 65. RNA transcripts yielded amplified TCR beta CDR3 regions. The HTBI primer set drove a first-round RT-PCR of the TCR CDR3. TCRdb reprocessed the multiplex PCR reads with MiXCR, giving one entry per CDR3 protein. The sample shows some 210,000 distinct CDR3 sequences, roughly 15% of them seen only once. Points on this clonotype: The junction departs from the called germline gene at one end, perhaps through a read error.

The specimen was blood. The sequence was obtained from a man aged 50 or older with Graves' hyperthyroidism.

For the CDR3, the DNA is TGTGCCAGCAGCCGAACCGGGCAGGGCTCCTCAACTAATGAAAAACTGCTTTTT. This codes for CASSRTGQGSSTNEKLLF. V gene TRBV2 combines with J gene TRBJ1-4; tentative D call: TRBD1 (5 bases). Germline CDR1 SNHLY, CDR2 FYNNEI. This CDR3 is built from 18 residues.